This T cell receptor beta chain was captured by sequencing in a study of T cell repertoires in cytomegalovirus infection (dated by TCRdb to about 2019). As for the study more broadly: Donor HLA type was relevant to the analysis, as public TCR beta signatures indicated carriage of CMV infection together with the matching HLA type.

General findings and caveats noted by the study authors: In both this cohort and an independent roughly 330-donor cohort, the cumulative frequency of public TCR beta family members distinguished carriers of CMV infection plus the relevant HLA type. The ex vivo response was dominated by HLA-C-restricted CMV-specific TCR beta clonotypes, and the single most frequent clonotype in two of eight donors was supplied by these HLA-C-restricted clonotypes.

A note on this clonotype: Its antigen specificity is not known. The input lacks base qualities; no much larger clone sits a single base away.

From its cysteine to its phenylalanine, the CDR3 spans 17 amino acids. Only the CDR3 DNA is retained, 51 bases long and in frame from the first base. CDR1 and CDR2 were assigned from the germline V gene (reference sequence) as DFQATT and SNEGSKA. V and J are trimmed by 5 bases and 1 base, and the gene matches miss 14 bases of the junction. TCRdb lists the instrument as Illumina HiSeq 1500. Starting from the raw public reads, TCRdb applied fastp trimming at Q25, assembled clones with MiXCR and retained in-frame beta chains. Identical CDR3 proteins give one entry, which carries the most common genes and DNA. The table for this sample lists nearly 450,000 distinct CDR3 sequences; about a third of them were counted only once. Jointly, the top ten make up roughly an eighth of the sample.

The V gene is TRBV20-1 and the J gene is TRBJ1-1; 9 central bases correspond to TRBD1. Sequenced material: PBMCs. The TCR was taken from a human donor in good health (CMV status not recorded). Some clones in this sample may be carry-over from other donors' samples. The CDR3: CSAAVSGTGIPNTEAFF. The sequenced DNA is TGCAGTGCTGCCGTCTCCGGGACAGGGATACCGAACACTGAAGCTTTCTTT.